The clone carrying this TCR beta chain was found once. Additional DNA sequences in this sample encode the identical CDR3. These data belong to a study of shared clonotypes between healthy human individuals. Germline V gene sequence: CDR1 SGHRS, CDR2 YFSETQ. Unmatched junction bases numbered 5, after V lost 4 bases and J lost 2 bases. CDR3 length equals 15 residues. Clones were sequenced by immunoSEQ multiplex PCR, and TCRdb holds only the in-frame ones, with some missing. Of 470,000 or so clones listed, over 70% are singletons. The J gene is TRBJ1-4, the V gene TRBV5-1, with 7 bases identical to TRBD1. The sample was PBMCs. This clonotype originated in a woman aged 40 to 55 in good health. Some clones in this sample may be carry-over from other donors' samples. CDR3 sequence: CASSRGTATNEKLFF. CDR3 DNA: TGCGCCAGCAGCCGCGGGACAGCCACTAATGAAAAACTGTTTTTT.